Each of the 30 T cell receptor beta chains below was sequenced from the same sample in a study of blood T cell repertoires in COVID-19. Assay used: immunoSEQ multiplex PCR; TCRdb lists only in-frame clones, some missing. This table holds fewer than 350,000 clones, around 89% found once. The material sequenced was PBMCs or T cells enriched from blood (not recorded which). The receptors were sampled from a woman aged 40-49 years who had recovered from COVID-19.

This rearrangement joins TRBV27 to TRBJ1-4; a weak D match, TRBD1 (5 bases). The length of the CDR3 is 15 residues. Germline V gives CDR1 MNHEY, CDR2 SMNVEV (reference sequence). V was cut by 3 bases and J by 7 bases, with 15 bases left in between. For the CDR3, the DNA is TGTGCCAGCAGTTTCGTCGGGGGAACGGCTGAAAAACTGTTTTTT. It translates to CASSFVGGTAEKLFF. Together with reference TRBV27 and TRBJ1-4, the CDR3 gives the full variable domain: EAQVTQNPRYLITVTGKKLTVTCSQNMNHEYMSWYRQDPGLGLRQIYYSMNVEVTDKGDVPEGYKVSRKEKRNFPLILESPSPNQTSLYFCASSFVGGTAEKLFFGSGTQLSVL.

The chain is built from TRBV4-3 and TRBJ2-1; D possibly corresponds to TRBD1 (6 bases). Trimming removed 3 bases from V and 5 bases from J, with 11 bases in between. The CDR3 spans 14 residues. Germline V lookup: CDR1 LGHNA, CDR2 YSLEER. In DNA form, the CDR3 reads TGCGCCAGCAGCCACCAGACAGGCGACAATGAGCAGTTCTTC. It encodes CASSHQTGDNEQFF.

The rearrangement joins TRBV9 to TRBJ1-1; maybe TRBD1 (5 bases). Trimming removed 3 bases from V and 3 bases from J, with 12 bases in between. Germline values: CDR1 SGDLS, CDR2 YYNGEE. The CDR3 runs 14 residues. The CDR3 here is CASSAQPGDTEAFF. The CDR3 bases are TGTGCCAGCAGCGCGCAGCCGGGGGACACTGAAGCTTTCTTT.

The CDR3 DNA is TGTGCCAGCAGCGCCCAGGGGCTTGGCAATCAGCCCCAGCATTTT. Protein: CASSAQGLGNQPQHF. The chain combines TRBV9 with TRBJ1-5; tentative D call: TRBD1 (6 bases). This CDR3 comprises 15 residues. Germline V gene lookup returns CDR1 SGDLS and CDR2 YYNGEE. V was clipped by 3 bases and J by 2 bases, with 12 bases between them.

The V and J genes are TRBV10-3 and TRBJ2-1; TRBD2 matches 8 bases. After removal of 7 bases from V and 5 bases from J, the junction contained 7 bases not matched to a gene. Germline-derived CDR1 and CDR2 are ENHRY and SYGVKD. The CDR3 consists of 14 residues. The CDR3 DNA sequence: TGTGCCATCAACTTCTCGCGGGAGGACAATGAGCAGTTCTTC. Amino acid sequence: CAINFSREDNEQFF.

The chain joins TRBV29-1 to TRBJ2-7; 11 nucleotides agree with TRBD2. Trimming removed 0 bases from V and 0 bases from J; junction bases left unmatched: 1. CDR3 size: 15 residues. Germline CDR1 is SQVTM and CDR2 is ANQGSEA. The CDR3 nucleotides read TGCAGCGTTGAAGAACTAGCGGGAGACTCCTACGAGCAGTACTTC. It translates to CSVEELAGDSYEQYF.

The J gene is TRBJ1-1, the V gene TRBV7-2; D is unclear. The CDR3 extends over 15 amino acids. Between the trimmed V and J ends, which lost 2 bases and 0 bases, there was a span of 10 bases. The germline V gene encodes CDR1 SGHTA and CDR2 FQGNSA. CDR3 amino acids: CASSLYAGMNTEAFF. The CDR3 DNA follows: TGTGCCAGCAGCTTATATGCGGGCATGAACACTGAAGCTTTCTTT.

In its sample, this clone was seen once. J is TRBJ1-4 and V is TRBV2, with 9 bases identical to TRBD1. V gave up 5 bases and J gave up 8 bases; unmatched junction bases: 9. The CDR3 is 15 amino acids. Germline loops: CDR1 SNHLY, CDR2 FYNNEI. The CDR3 loop reads CASSSDRGKGEKLFF. The DNA of the CDR3 is TGTGCCAGCAGTAGCGACAGGGGGAAAGGGGAAAAACTGTTTTTT.

The chain carries TRBV19 and TRBJ2-5; TRBD1 matches 7 bases. CDR3 length: 17 amino acids. The germline CDR1 and CDR2 sequences are LNHDA and SQIVND (reference sequence). V shed 2 bases and J 2 bases; nucleotides not matched to a gene: 11. CDR3 protein: CASSIQTPTGLQETQYF. DNA of the CDR3: TGTGCCAGTAGTATACAAACACCGACAGGGCTGCAAGAGACCCAGTACTTC.

V usage is TRBV7-3 and J usage is TRBJ2-5, with TRBD1 matching over 9 bases. Germline V gene lookup returns CDR1 SGHTA and CDR2 FQGTGA. The trim removed 6 bases at V and 7 bases at J, leaving 9 bases unmatched. The CDR3 totals 14 residues. CDR3 bases: TGTGCCAGCAGATCACCGGGACAGGGAGGGACCCAGTACTTC. Translating it yields CASRSPGQGGTQYF.

The chain employs TRBV18 and TRBJ1-4, with 7 positions matching TRBD1. The ends lost 5 bases at V and 8 bases at J; junction bases unmatched: 5. CDR1 KGHSH and CDR2 LQKENI come from the germline V gene. The CDR3 is 13 amino acids. The CDR3 nucleotides are TGTGCCAGCTCAACCGGGACAGAAGAAAAACTGTTTTTT. This gives the protein CASSTGTEEKLFF.

The chain joins TRBV5-1 to TRBJ2-2; tentatively, D is TRBD2 (6 bases). Trimming cost V 4 bases and J 1 base, with 11 bases left between them. The CDR3 loop spans 15 amino acids. CDR1 and CDR2 (germline): SGHRS, YFSETQ. The CDR3 DNA sequence: TGCGCCAGCAGCCCGGGACTCTTGAACACCGGGGAGCTGTTTTTT. Protein sequence: CASSPGLLNTGELFF. The full variable domain, its missing parts supplied by reference TRBV5-1 and TRBJ2-2, is KAGVTQTPRYLIKTRGQQVTLSCSPISGHRSVSWYQQTPGQGLQFLFEYFSETQRNKGNFPGRFSGRQFSNSRSEMNVSTLELGDSALYLCASSPGLLNTGELFFGEGSRLTVL.

The chain uses TRBV11-2 and TRBJ2-5; possible D gene TRBD1, 6 bases. Germline values: CDR1 SGHAT, CDR2 FQNNGV. The CDR3 runs 15 residues. With 4 bases removed from V and 4 bases from J, the gap between germline ends came to 16 bases. In DNA form, the CDR3 reads TGTGCCAGCAGCTCAGGACAGACTACCGGAGAGACCCAGTACTTC. It codes for CASSSGQTTGETQYF. Based on the CDR3 plus reference TRBV11-2 and TRBJ2-5, the full variable domain is EAGVAQSPRYKIIEKRQSVAFWCNPISGHATLYWYQQILGQGPKLLIQFQNNGVVDDSQLPKDRFSAERLKGVDSTLKIQPAKLEDSAVYLCASSSGQTTGETQYFGPGTRLLVL.

The chain joins TRBV7-6 to TRBJ2-2; D is unresolved. Trimming took 1 base from V and 8 from J, leaving 5 bases between them. CDR3 length: 12 residues. CDR1 SGHVS and CDR2 FNYEAQ come from the germline V gene. The CDR3: CASSLGYGELFF. The CDR3 DNA sequence: TGTGCCAGCAGCTTAGGTTATGGGGAGCTGTTTTTT. Full variable domain (missing parts from reference TRBV7-6 and TRBJ2-2): GAGVSQSPRYKVTKRGQDVALRCDPISGHVSLYWYRQALGQGPEFLTYFNYEAQQDKSGLPNDRFSAERPEGSISTLTIQRTEQRDSAMYRCASSLGYGELFFGEGSRLTVL.

This rearrangement joins TRBV7-2 to TRBJ2-5; weak D call: TRBD2 (7 bases). The CDR3 is made up of 14 amino acids. With 0 bases removed from V and 5 bases from J, the gap between germline ends came to 10 bases. The germline gives CDR1 SGHTA, CDR2 FQGNSA. CDR3 nucleotides: TGTGCCAGCAGCTTAGCGGGGGGGCGGGAGACCCAGTACTTC. This sequence encodes CASSLAGGRETQYF.

The chain links TRBV9 to TRBJ2-5; 9 bases fit TRBD1. Trimming cost V 4 bases and J 2 bases; bases outside gene matches: 9. The CDR3 runs 16 residues. Germline CDR1 reads SGDLS; CDR2 reads YYNGEE. For the CDR3, the DNA is TGTGCCAGCAGCCTTCGGACAGGGGTGGGACAAGAGACCCAGTACTTC. It is translated as CASSLRTGVGQETQYF.

The rearrangement links TRBV10-2 to TRBJ1-4; TRBD1 aligns across 8 bases. This CDR3 has 14 residues. The germline CDR1 and CDR2 sequences are WSHSY and SAAADI. The ends lost 6 bases at V and 5 bases at J; junction bases unmatched: 5. Here the CDR3 reads CASRQQGGNEKLFF. In DNA form, the CDR3 reads TGCGCCAGCAGACAACAGGGGGGAAATGAAAAACTGTTTTTT.

The CDR3 spells CASSGTGGLDTIYF. The DNA of the CDR3 is TGCGCCAGCAGCGGTACAGGGGGTCTGGACACCATATATTTT. This sequence joins TRBV5-1 and TRBJ1-3; 8 positions match TRBD1. The CDR3 covers 14 residues. Trimming cost V 4 bases and J 8 bases; bases outside gene matches: 8. Looked up from germline, CDR1 is SGHRS and CDR2 is YFSETQ.

The rearrangement joins TRBV29-1 to TRBJ2-6, with 10 bases identical to TRBD1. The CDR3 length is 16 residues. V trimming: 6 bases; J trimming: 2 bases; junction bases outside the gene matches: 7. Germline CDR1 SQVTM, CDR2 ANQGSEA. The CDR3 sequence: CSVPGQGSTGANVLTF. CDR3 bases: TGCAGCGTCCCGGGACAGGGGTCGACTGGGGCCAACGTCCTGACTTTC.

The V call is TRBV15, the J call TRBJ1-1; D gene ambiguous. Germline V lookup: CDR1 LNHNV, CDR2 YYDKDF (reference sequence). The CDR3 spans 15 residues. V was pared by 0 bases and J by 3 bases, with 11 bases between. The CDR3 region is CATSRDKRDDTEAFF. In DNA, the CDR3 is TGTGCCACCAGCAGAGATAAGCGGGATGACACTGAAGCTTTCTTT.

This clone appeared a single time. Other DNA sequences in this specimen translate into the identical CDR3. The chain has TRBV7-2 and TRBJ2-3; TRBD1 agrees at 7 bases. V shed 1 base, J shed 1 base, and the junction held 2 bases outside the gene matches. CDR3 size: 15 residues. Germline CDR1 and CDR2: SGHTA and FQGNSA. The CDR3 region has the DNA TGTGCCAGCAGCTTAGATAGGGGGCGCACAGATACGCAGTATTTT. Translation gives CASSLDRGRTDTQYF.

The genes are TRBV6-5 and TRBJ1-6, with a tentative D call TRBD1 (5 bases). Looked up from germline, CDR1 is MNHEY and CDR2 is SVGAGI. The CDR3 extends over 16 amino acids. Trimming stripped 0 bases from V and 0 bases from J, with 6 bases between. This CDR3 reads CASSYSGGSYNSPLHF. CDR3 DNA: TGTGCCAGCAGTTACTCGGGGGGCTCCTATAATTCACCCCTCCACTTT.

On this clone: Distinct nucleotide sequences in the sample also encode this CDR3. The chain employs TRBV27 and TRBJ2-7, with TRBD1 matching over 9 bases. Germline-derived CDR1 and CDR2 are MNHEY and SMNVEV (reference sequence). The CDR3 covers 14 residues. The V gene end was trimmed by 5 bases and the J gene end by 3 bases; junction bases not matched to a gene: 5. The DNA of the CDR3 is TGTGCCAGCAGTAGCCGGGACAGGGTCTACGAGCAGTACTTC. It translates to CASSSRDRVYEQYF.

This clone was counted a single time. The chain uses TRBV9 and TRBJ1-3, with a weak D call TRBD1 (6 bases). Germline V gene sequence: CDR1 SGDLS, CDR2 YYNGEE. V was shortened by 0 bases and J by 2 bases, with 9 bases between the two germline ends. The CDR3 is 15 residues long. The CDR3 loop reads CASSVGTGPGNTIYF. CDR3 DNA: TGTGCCAGCAGCGTAGGAACAGGGCCTGGAAACACCATATATTTT.

The chain couples TRBV5-1 to TRBJ2-7; D might be TRBD2 (5 bases). Germline V lookup: CDR1 SGHRS, CDR2 YFSETQ. The V end was cut by 2 bases, the J end by 0 bases, with 12 bases between. This CDR3 comprises 15 residues. The CDR3 DNA sequence: TGCGCCAGCAGCTTTGGAGAGCGGAGCTCCTACGAGCAGTACTTC. As protein: CASSFGERSSYEQYF.

The count of this clone is one. V gene TRBV11-3 combines with J gene TRBJ2-1; 11 bases match TRBD2. Germline V gene sequence: CDR1 SGHNT, CDR2 YENEEA. After removal of 8 bases from V and 8 bases from J, the junction contained 14 bases not matched to a gene. The CDR3 contains 16 residues. In DNA, the CDR3 is TGTGCCAGCCGATCGGGACTAGCGGAGGAGCGCTATGAGCAGTTCTTC. The encoded protein is CASRSGLAEERYEQFF.

The chain couples TRBV6-5 to TRBJ2-7; D call uncertain. The germline V and J ends were trimmed by 7 bases and 2 bases, with 6 bases remaining between them. Germline V gene lookup returns CDR1 MNHEY and CDR2 SVGAGI. This CDR3 is built from 11 residues. CDR3 sequence reads: CASKEAYEQYF. CDR3 bases: TGTGCCAGCAAAGAGGCCTACGAGCAGTACTTC.

The chain uses TRBV19 and TRBJ2-7; 9 bases are a match to TRBD1. CDR3 length: 14 amino acids. J lost 2 bases, V lost 5 bases, and 4 bases had no gene match. Germline V CDR1 and CDR2: LNHDA, SQIVND (reference sequence). The CDR3 loop reads CASSLGQGPYEQYF. Here the CDR3 DNA reads TGTGCCAGTAGTTTGGGACAGGGTCCCTACGAGCAGTACTTC.

This clone was seen only a few times. The chain carries TRBV4-1 and TRBJ2-2; D is perhaps TRBD1 (6 bases). The germline CDR1 and CDR2 sequences are MGHRA and YSYEKL. The length of the CDR3 is 17 residues. Trimming took 0 bases from V and 0 from J, leaving 11 bases between them. CDR3 sequence reads: CASSQEAGASNTGELFF. CDR3 in DNA: TGCGCCAGCAGCCAAGAGGCAGGGGCCTCGAACACCGGGGAGCTGTTTTTT.

The chain couples TRBV7-2 to TRBJ2-7; no reliable D call. Germline V gene data show CDR1 as SGHTA and CDR2 as FQGNSA. CDR3 length: 15 residues. V was clipped by 1 base and J by 1 base, with 11 bases between them. The DNA of the CDR3 is TGTGCCAGCAGCTTAGTAGCCCTGAGGTCCTACGAGCAGTACTTC. Translating gives CASSLVALRSYEQYF.